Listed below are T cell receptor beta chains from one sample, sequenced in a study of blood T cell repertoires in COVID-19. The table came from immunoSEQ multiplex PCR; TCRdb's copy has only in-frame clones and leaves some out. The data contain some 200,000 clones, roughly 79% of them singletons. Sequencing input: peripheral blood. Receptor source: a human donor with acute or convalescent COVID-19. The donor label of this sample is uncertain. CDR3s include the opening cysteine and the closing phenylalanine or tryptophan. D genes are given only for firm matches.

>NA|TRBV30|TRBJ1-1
CAWSPRRTGNTEAFF
TGTGCCTGGAGTCCGAGACGGACTGGGAACACTGAAGCTTTCTTT
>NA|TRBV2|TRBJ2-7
CASSPAAGIYEQYF
TGTGCCAGCAGCCCAGCGGCCGGTATTTACGAGCAGTACTTC
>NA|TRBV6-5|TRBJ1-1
CASSSNGGTEAFF
TGTGCCAGCAGTTCCAACGGGGGCACTGAAGCTTTCTTT
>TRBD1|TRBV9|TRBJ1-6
CASSGDRGRNSPLHF
TGTGCCAGCAGCGGAGACAGGGGGCGAAATTCACCCCTCCACTTT
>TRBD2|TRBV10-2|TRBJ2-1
CASSVSILAGYDNEQFF
TGCGCCAGCAGTGTATCGATACTAGCGGGATACGACAATGAGCAGTTCTTC
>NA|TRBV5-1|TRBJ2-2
CASSPDTNTGELFF
TGCGCCAGCAGCCCGGACACAAACACCGGGGAGCTGTTTTTT
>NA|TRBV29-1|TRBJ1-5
CSVGGDTSSNQPQHF
TGCAGCGTTGGGGGGGATACGTCTAGCAATCAGCCCCAGCATTTT
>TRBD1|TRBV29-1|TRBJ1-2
CSVDGQGAPGYTF
TGCAGCGTTGACGGACAGGGGGCTCCTGGCTACACCTTC
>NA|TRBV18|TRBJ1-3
CASSPNGVSGNTIYF
TGTGCCAGCTCACCTAACGGGGTCTCTGGAAACACCATATATTTT
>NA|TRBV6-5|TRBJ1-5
CASGGGWSNQPQHF
TGTGCCAGCGGGGGAGGGTGGTCCAATCAGCCCCAGCATTTT